This T cell receptor (beta chain) was identified during a study of cytomegalovirus exposure and HLA in healthy donors. Study-level findings and limits: At a 0.05 false discovery rate, a later analysis found 16,951 TCR beta sequences to be associated with HLA alleles. Reported results showed that the classifier diagnosed cytomegalovirus status with high specificity and sensitivity.

This CDR3 has 12 residues. The germline CDR1 and CDR2 sequences are SNHLY and FYNNEI. V lost 6 bases and J lost 2, with 8 bases in between. Of note for this clone: Its antigen remains unidentified.

PCR involved 60 Vbeta and 13 Jbeta primers. Profiling relied on immunoSEQ multiplex PCR, and the TCRdb table lists in-frame clones only, not all of them. Of about 190,000 clones listed, around 75% are singletons. Sequences were obtained from PBMCs. The chain carries TRBV2 and TRBJ2-7, with D unclear. The TCR comes from a woman younger than 45 in good health and CMV-seronegative. CDR3 sequence (DNA): TGTGCCAGCAGCGTACTTACCTACGAGCAGTACTTC. It specifies CASSVLTYEQYF.